Listed below are T cell receptor beta chains from one sample, sequenced in a study of cytomegalovirus exposure and HLA in healthy donors. Clones were read by immunoSEQ multiplex PCR, and TCRdb kept only the in-frame ones, dropping some. The sample has some 65,000 clones; 62% are singletons. Sequenced: PBMCs. These receptors came from a man aged 30 to 45 in good health and CMV-seronegative. Both conserved end residues are part of each CDR3. The order of the fields is D gene, J gene, V gene, clone size, CDR3 protein, CDR3 DNA. A D gene is named only where the DNA matches it firmly. Expanded clones are given a class, and other clones once, few, many or no size at all.

d_call: TRBD2; j_call: TRBJ2-1; v_call: TRBV6-1; clone_size: once; cdr3_aa: CATSITSGEVSEQFF; cdr3_nt: TGTGCCACCTCGATTACTAGCGGGGAGGTTTCTGAGCAGTTCTTC
d_call: -; j_call: TRBJ1-1; v_call: TRBV29-1; clone_size: few; cdr3_aa: CSVEYLGRVPEAFF; cdr3_nt: TGCAGCGTTGAATATTTAGGCAGGGTCCCTGAAGCTTTCTTT
d_call: TRBD2; j_call: TRBJ2-1; v_call: TRBV14; clone_size: -; cdr3_aa: CASSHPLVGGIYNEQFF; cdr3_nt: TGTGCCAGCAGCCATCCTCTCGTCGGGGGGATATACAATGAGCAGTTCTTC
d_call: -; j_call: TRBJ1-2; v_call: TRBV29-1; clone_size: -; cdr3_aa: CSVHSFNYGYTF; cdr3_nt: TGCAGCGTCCACAGCTTTAACTATGGCTACACCTTC
d_call: -; j_call: TRBJ1-2; v_call: TRBV5-6; clone_size: -; cdr3_aa: CASSFRQAYGYTF; cdr3_nt: TGTGCCAGCAGCTTTCGACAGGCCTATGGCTACACCTTC
d_call: TRBD1; j_call: TRBJ1-1; v_call: TRBV2; clone_size: few; cdr3_aa: CASRPPGQGVNVAFF; cdr3_nt: TGTGCCAGCAGACCGCCGGGACAGGGAGTGAACGTCGCTTTCTTT
d_call: TRBD1; j_call: TRBJ1-2; v_call: TRBV2; clone_size: -; cdr3_aa: CASREPTEGAKGYTF; cdr3_nt: TGTGCCAGCAGGGAACCCACGGAGGGGGCGAAGGGCTACACCTTC
d_call: -; j_call: TRBJ1-1; v_call: TRBV2; clone_size: few; cdr3_aa: CASSEDGVLNTEAFF; cdr3_nt: TGTGCCAGCAGTGAAGATGGAGTTTTGAACACTGAAGCTTTCTTT
d_call: TRBD1; j_call: TRBJ1-6; v_call: TRBV4-1; clone_size: -; cdr3_aa: CASSQDWGQRLNSPLHF; cdr3_nt: TGCGCCAGCAGCCAAGACTGGGGACAGAGATTAAATTCACCCCTCCACTTT
d_call: TRBD2; j_call: TRBJ2-1; v_call: TRBV7-2; clone_size: -; cdr3_aa: CASQGQGLGGNEQFF; cdr3_nt: TGTGCCAGCCAAGGGCAGGGACTAGGGGGCAATGAGCAGTTCTTC